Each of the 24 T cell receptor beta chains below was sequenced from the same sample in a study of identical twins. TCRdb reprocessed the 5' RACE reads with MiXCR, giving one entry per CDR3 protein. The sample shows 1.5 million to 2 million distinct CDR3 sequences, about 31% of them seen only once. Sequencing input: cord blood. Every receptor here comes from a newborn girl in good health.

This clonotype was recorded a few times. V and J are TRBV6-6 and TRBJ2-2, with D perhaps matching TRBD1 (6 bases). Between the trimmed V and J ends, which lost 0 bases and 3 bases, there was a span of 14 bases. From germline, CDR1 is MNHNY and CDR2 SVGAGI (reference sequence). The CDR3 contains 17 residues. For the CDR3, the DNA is TGTGCCAGCAGTTACTCGGGCCAGGGGTTATACACCGGGGAGCTGTTTTTT. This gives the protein CASSYSGQGLYTGELFF.

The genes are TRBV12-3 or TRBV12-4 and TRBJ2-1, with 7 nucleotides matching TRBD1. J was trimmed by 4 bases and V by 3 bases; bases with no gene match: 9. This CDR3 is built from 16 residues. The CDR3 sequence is CASSLARQGPYNEQFF. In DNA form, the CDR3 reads TGTGCCAGCAGTTTGGCAAGACAGGGACCTTACAATGAGCAGTTCTTC.

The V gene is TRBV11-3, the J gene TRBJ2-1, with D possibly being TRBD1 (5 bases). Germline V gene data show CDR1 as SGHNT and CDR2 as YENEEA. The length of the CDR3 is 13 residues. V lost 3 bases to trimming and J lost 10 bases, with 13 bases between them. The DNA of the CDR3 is TGTGCCAGCAGCTTTACAGGAACCTACGAGCAGTTCTTC. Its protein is CASSFTGTYEQFF.

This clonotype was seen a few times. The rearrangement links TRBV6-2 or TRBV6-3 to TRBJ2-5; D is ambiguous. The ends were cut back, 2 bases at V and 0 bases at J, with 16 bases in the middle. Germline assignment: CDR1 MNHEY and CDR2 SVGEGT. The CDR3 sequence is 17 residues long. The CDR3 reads CASSYGWGSGYQETQYF. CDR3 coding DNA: TGTGCCAGCAGTTACGGATGGGGATCCGGGTACCAAGAGACCCAGTACTTC.

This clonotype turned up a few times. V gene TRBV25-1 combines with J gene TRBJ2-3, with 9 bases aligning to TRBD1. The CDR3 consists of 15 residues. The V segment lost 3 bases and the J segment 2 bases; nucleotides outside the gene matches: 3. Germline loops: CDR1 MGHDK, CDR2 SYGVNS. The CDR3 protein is CASSEGDRDTDTQYF. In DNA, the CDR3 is TGTGCCAGCAGTGAGGGGGACAGGGACACAGATACGCAGTATTTT.

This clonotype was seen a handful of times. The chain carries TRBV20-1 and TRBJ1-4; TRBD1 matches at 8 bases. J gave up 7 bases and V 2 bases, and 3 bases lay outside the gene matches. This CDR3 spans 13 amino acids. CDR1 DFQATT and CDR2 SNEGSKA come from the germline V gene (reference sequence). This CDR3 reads CSARRTGSEKLFF. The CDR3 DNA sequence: TGCAGTGCTAGAAGGACAGGGAGTGAAAAACTGTTTTTT.

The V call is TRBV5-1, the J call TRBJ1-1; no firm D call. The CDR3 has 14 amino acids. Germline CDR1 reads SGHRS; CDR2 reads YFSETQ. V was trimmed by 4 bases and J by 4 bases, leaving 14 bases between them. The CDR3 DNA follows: TGCGCCAGCAGCCCCAACGATGGGTCCACTGAAGCTTTCTTT. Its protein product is CASSPNDGSTEAFF.

CDR3 DNA sequence: TGTGCCAGCAGCTTAGCGAGGGATGAAGCTTTCTTT. Its translation is CASSLARDEAFF. V and J are TRBV7-9 and TRBJ1-1; D is unresolved. This CDR3 spans 12 amino acids. Per the germline V gene, CDR1 is SEHNR and CDR2 is FQNEAQ (reference sequence). V lost 0 bases, J lost 7 bases, and 6 bases lay in between.

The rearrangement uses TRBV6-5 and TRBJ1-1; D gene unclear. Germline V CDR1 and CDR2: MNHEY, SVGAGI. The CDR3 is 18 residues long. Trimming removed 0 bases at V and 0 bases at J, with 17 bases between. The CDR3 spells CASSYSIPPGGVNTEAFF. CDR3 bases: TGTGCCAGCAGTTACTCGATTCCGCCAGGCGGGGTGAACACTGAAGCTTTCTTT.

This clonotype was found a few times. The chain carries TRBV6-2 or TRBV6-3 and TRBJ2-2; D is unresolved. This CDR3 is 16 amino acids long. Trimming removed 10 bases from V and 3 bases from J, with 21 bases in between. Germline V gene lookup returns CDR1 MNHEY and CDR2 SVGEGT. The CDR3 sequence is CATIRPIGLHTGELFF. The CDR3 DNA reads TGTGCCACCATCCGCCCCATTGGTTTGCACACCGGGGAGCTGTTTTTT.

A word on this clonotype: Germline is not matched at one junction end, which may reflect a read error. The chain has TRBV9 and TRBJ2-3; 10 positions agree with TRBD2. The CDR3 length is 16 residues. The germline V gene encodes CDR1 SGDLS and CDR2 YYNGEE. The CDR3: CASSVGPSGSGDTRYF. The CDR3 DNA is TGTGCCAGCAGCGTCGGCCCTAGCGGGAGTGGAGATACGCGGTATTTT.

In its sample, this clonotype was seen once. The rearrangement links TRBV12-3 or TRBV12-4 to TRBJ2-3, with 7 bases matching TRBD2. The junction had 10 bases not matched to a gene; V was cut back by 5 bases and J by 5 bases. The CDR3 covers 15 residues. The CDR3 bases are TGTGCCAGCAGTCCCGCGGCGGGAGCGGTAGATACGCAGTATTTT. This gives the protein CASSPAAGAVDTQYF.

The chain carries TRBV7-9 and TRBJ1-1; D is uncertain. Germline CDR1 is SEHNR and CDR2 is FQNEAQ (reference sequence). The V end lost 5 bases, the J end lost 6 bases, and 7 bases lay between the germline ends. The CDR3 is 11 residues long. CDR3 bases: TGTGCCAGCAGCGCAGGTGCTGAAGCTTTCTTT. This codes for CASSAGAEAFF. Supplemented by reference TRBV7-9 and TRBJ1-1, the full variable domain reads DTGVSQNPRHKITKRGQNVTFRCDPISEHNRLYWYRQTLGQGPEFLTYFQNEAQLEKSRLLSDRFSAERPKGSFSTLEIQRTEQGDSAMYLCASSAGAEAFFGQGTRLTVV.

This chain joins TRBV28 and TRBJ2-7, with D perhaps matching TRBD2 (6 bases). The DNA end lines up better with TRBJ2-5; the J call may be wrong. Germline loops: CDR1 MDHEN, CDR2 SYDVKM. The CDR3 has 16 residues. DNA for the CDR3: TGTGCCAGCAGTCGTGTTGGGGGGAAGTCCTGGGAGACCCAGTACTTC. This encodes CASSRVGGKSWETQYF.

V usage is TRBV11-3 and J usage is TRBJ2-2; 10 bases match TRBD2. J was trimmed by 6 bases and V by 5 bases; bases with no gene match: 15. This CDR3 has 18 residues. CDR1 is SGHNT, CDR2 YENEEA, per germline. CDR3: CASSDPLAGEKMAGELFF. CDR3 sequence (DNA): TGTGCCAGCAGCGACCCGCTAGCGGGAGAAAAGATGGCCGGGGAGCTGTTTTTT.

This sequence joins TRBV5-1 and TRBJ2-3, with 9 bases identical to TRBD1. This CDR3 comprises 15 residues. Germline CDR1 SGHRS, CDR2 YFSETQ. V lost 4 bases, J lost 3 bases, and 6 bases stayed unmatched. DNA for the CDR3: TGCGCCAGCAGCACCTCCGGGACAGGGACAGATACGCAGTATTTT. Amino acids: CASSTSGTGTDTQYF.

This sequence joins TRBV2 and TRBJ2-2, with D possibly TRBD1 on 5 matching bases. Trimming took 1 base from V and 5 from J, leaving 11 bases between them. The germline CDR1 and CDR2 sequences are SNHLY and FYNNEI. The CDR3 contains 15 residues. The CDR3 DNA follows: TGTGCCAGCAGTGAAGAACAGGCTGGGACCGGGGAGCTGTTTTTT. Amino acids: CASSEEQAGTGELFF.

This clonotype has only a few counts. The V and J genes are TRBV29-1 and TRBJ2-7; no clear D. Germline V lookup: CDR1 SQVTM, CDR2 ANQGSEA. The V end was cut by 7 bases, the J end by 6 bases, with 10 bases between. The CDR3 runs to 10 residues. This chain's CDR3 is CSAFEAEQYF. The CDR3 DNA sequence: TGCAGCGCATTTGAGGCCGAGCAGTACTTC.

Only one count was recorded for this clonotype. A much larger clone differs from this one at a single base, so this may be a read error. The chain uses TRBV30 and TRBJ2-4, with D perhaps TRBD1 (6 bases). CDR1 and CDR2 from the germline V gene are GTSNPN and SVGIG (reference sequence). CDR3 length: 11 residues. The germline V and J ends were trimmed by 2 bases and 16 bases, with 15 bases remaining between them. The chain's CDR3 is CAWSQGYEHYF. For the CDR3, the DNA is TGTGCCTGGAGTCAGGGGTACGAGCACTACTTC.

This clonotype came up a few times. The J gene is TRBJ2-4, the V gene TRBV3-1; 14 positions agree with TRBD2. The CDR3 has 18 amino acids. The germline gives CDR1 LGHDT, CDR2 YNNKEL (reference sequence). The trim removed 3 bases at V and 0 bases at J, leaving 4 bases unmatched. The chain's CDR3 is CASSHPGTSGGAKNIQYF. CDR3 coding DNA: TGTGCCAGCAGCCACCCCGGGACTAGCGGGGGAGCCAAAAACATTCAGTACTTC.

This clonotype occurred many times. CDR3 nucleotide sequence: TGCGCCAGCAGCTTGGGCCAGTTCTCCTACGAGCAGTACTTC. Amino acid sequence: CASSLGQFSYEQYF. V gene TRBV5-1 combines with J gene TRBJ2-7; D unclear. Looked up from germline, CDR1 is SGHRS and CDR2 is YFSETQ. The CDR3 consists of 14 residues. V was cut by 0 bases and J by 0 bases, with 7 bases left in between.

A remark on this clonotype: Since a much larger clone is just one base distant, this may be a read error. The CDR3 DNA sequence: TGTGCCAGCAGCCAGGGCCTAAAGGGTGAGCAGTACTTC. As protein: CASSQGLKGEQYF. The chain joins TRBV27 to TRBJ2-5, with TRBD1 as a possible D gene (5 bases). The CDR3 has 13 residues. Per the germline V gene, CDR1 is MNHEY and CDR2 is SMNVEV (reference sequence). V was clipped by 6 bases and J by 11 bases, with 19 bases between them.

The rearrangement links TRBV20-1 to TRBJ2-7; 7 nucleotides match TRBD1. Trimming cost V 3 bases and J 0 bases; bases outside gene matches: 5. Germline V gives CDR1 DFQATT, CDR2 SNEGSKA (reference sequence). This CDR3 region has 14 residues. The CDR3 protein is CSARARQGSYEQYF. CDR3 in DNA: TGCAGTGCTAGGGCACGACAGGGCTCCTACGAGCAGTACTTC.

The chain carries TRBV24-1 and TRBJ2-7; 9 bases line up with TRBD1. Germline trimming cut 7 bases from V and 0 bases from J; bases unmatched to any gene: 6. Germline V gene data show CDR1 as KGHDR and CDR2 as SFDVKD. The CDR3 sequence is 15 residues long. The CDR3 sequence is CATRPLTGGSYEQYF. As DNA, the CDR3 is TGTGCCACCAGGCCCTTGACAGGGGGCTCCTACGAGCAGTACTTC.